Below, 27 T cell receptor beta chains from the same sample are listed, as sequenced in a study of immunodeficiency. Using immunoSEQ multiplex PCR, the repertoire was profiled, and TCRdb retains in-frame clones only, with some absent. The data contain 1,400 or so clones, roughly 93% of them seen just once; the ten biggest clones take up about 2.8%. The sample consisted of CD8+ T cells from blood. The receptors come from a human donor in good health.

The rearrangement uses TRBV3-1 (or the pseudogene TRBV3-2) and TRBJ2-3, with 9 positions matching TRBD1. The CDR3 has 14 residues. J gave up 5 bases and V 1 base, and 1 base lay outside the gene matches. Germline V gene lookup returns CDR1 LGHDT and CDR2 YNNKEL (reference sequence). As DNA, the CDR3 is TGTGCCAGCAGCCAAGGGACAGGGGAAGATACGCAGTATTTT. Protein sequence: CASSQGTGEDTQYF.

The chain uses TRBV7-9 and TRBJ1-6, with D possibly TRBD1 on 5 matching bases. Trimming removed 2 bases at V and 3 bases at J, with 8 bases between. This CDR3 region has 15 residues. Germline lookup yields CDR1 SEHNR and CDR2 FQNEAQ (reference sequence). For the CDR3, the DNA is TGTGCCAGCAGCTTAAGCAGGGACTATAATTCACCCCTCCACTTT. Amino acid sequence: CASSLSRDYNSPLHF.

This rearrangement joins TRBV6-1 to TRBJ2-2; D uncertain. With 3 bases removed from V and 7 bases from J, the gap between germline ends came to 12 bases. Per germline, CDR1 MNHNS and CDR2 SASEGT. This CDR3 contains 14 residues. The CDR3 coding sequence is TGTGCCAGCAGTGAGTGGCAGTATGGCGGGGAGCTGTTTTTT. Protein sequence: CASSEWQYGGELFF.

The chain carries TRBV29-1 and TRBJ2-7; 11 bases fit TRBD1. CDR3 size: 14 residues. V was pared by 1 base and J by 11 bases, with 10 bases of the junction left unmatched. Germline loops: CDR1 SQVTM, CDR2 ANQGSEA. CDR3 sequence: CSVEGGQGGPSEYF. The CDR3 region has the DNA TGCAGCGTTGAAGGGGGACAGGGGGGCCCCAGTGAGTACTTC.

The chain is built from TRBV28 and TRBJ1-5; TRBD1 is a possible D gene (5 bases). The CDR3 has 17 amino acids. The germline CDR1 and CDR2 sequences are MDHEN and SYDVKM. V was trimmed by 2 bases and J by 4 bases, leaving 18 bases between them. For the CDR3, the DNA is TGTGCCAGCAGTTTACTCCCTTGGGGCCTTGGGAATCAGCCCCAGCATTTT. This gives the protein CASSLLPWGLGNQPQHF. The entire variable domain, with the rest obtained from reference TRBV28 and TRBJ1-5, is as follows: DVKVTQSSRYLVKRTGEKVFLECVQDMDHENMFWYRQDPGLGLRLIYFSYDVKMKEKGDIPEGYSVSREKKERFSLILESASTNQTSMYLCASSLLPWGLGNQPQHFGDGTRLSIL.

The CDR3 DNA sequence: TGTGCCAGCAGCTCGGACAGGAGCTCCTACGAGCAGTACTTC. This translates into CASSSDRSSYEQYF. The chain combines TRBV5-6 with TRBJ2-7, with 7 bases matching TRBD1. The germline gives CDR1 SGHDT, CDR2 YYEEEE. Germline trimming cut 3 bases from V and 0 bases from J; bases unmatched to any gene: 3. The CDR3 runs to 14 residues.

CDR3 sequence (DNA): TGTGCCAGCAGTGAACGACTAGCGGGGCCCAGCACAGATACGCAGTATTTT. As protein: CASSERLAGPSTDTQYF. The chain has TRBV6-1 and TRBJ2-3; 11 nucleotides match TRBD2. Per the germline V gene, CDR1 is MNHNS and CDR2 is SASEGT. There are 17 residues in the CDR3. Trimming removed 2 bases from V and 0 bases from J; junction bases left unmatched: 4.

The chain has TRBV3-1 (or the pseudogene TRBV3-2) and TRBJ2-7; no clear D. The V end was cut by 0 bases, the J end by 6 bases, with 15 bases between. The CDR3 length is 15 residues. The germline V gene encodes CDR1 LGHDT and CDR2 YNNKEL (reference sequence). The CDR3 coding sequence is TGTGCCAGCAGCCAAGATCTAGAAGTCGGGTCCGAGCAGTACTTC. Protein sequence: CASSQDLEVGSEQYF.

This chain connects TRBV30 to TRBJ2-1, with D tentatively TRBD2 (6 bases). CDR3 size: 12 residues. Germline V CDR1 and CDR2: GTSNPN, SVGIG (reference sequence). V lost 8 bases, J lost 10 bases, and 18 bases lay in between. This CDR3 reads CATGGTPSEQFF. The CDR3 DNA reads as TGTGCCACTGGCGGGACTCCAAGCGAGCAGTTCTTC.

This chain joins TRBV27 and TRBJ1-4; 8 bases fit TRBD1. The germline V gene encodes CDR1 MNHEY and CDR2 SMNVEV (reference sequence). Unmatched junction bases numbered 10, after V lost 4 bases and J lost 0 bases. The CDR3 contains 18 residues. The CDR3 nucleotides read TGTGCCAGCAGTTCCCAGGGGGCCCGGGGGCCAACTAATGAAAAACTGTTTTTT. It codes for CASSSQGARGPTNEKLFF.

The chain is built from TRBV6-6 and TRBJ2-1; D uncertain. With 6 bases removed from V and 6 bases from J, the gap between germline ends came to 9 bases. The germline gives CDR1 MNHNY, CDR2 SVGAGI (reference sequence). The CDR3 spans 12 residues. This CDR3 is CASRALGNEQFF. In DNA, the CDR3 is TGTGCCAGCAGAGCTCTGGGCAATGAGCAGTTCTTC.

This clone appeared once. The CDR3 spells CASSVGEGAQVGYTF. CDR3 in DNA: TGTGCCAGCAGCGTTGGGGAGGGGGCGCAGGTTGGCTACACCTTC. This sequence joins TRBV9 and TRBJ1-2; TRBD1 matches 7 bases. After removal of 2 bases from V and 7 bases from J, the junction contained 11 bases not matched to a gene. The germline CDR1 and CDR2 sequences are SGDLS and YYNGEE. CDR3 size: 15 residues. Looking up the rest from reference TRBV9 and TRBJ1-2 gives the full variable domain: DSGVTQTPKHLITATGQRVTLRCSPRSGDLSVYWYQQSLDQGLQFLIQYYNGEERAKGNILERFSAQQFPDLHSELNLSSLELGDSALYFCASSVGEGAQVGYTFGSGTRLTVV.

This chain connects TRBV27 to TRBJ2-5, with 9 bases lining up with TRBD2. The CDR3 extends over 15 amino acids. Germline V gene sequence: CDR1 MNHEY, CDR2 SMNVEV (reference sequence). V was clipped by 3 bases and J by 5 bases; unmatched bases: 7. The CDR3 DNA reads as TGTGCCAGCAGTTTGGAGCGGGGGGCCCCGGAGACCCAGTACTTC. Protein product: CASSLERGAPETQYF.

CDR3 amino acids: CARSLKQGVRYNQPQHF. Here the CDR3 DNA reads TGTGCCAGAAGCTTAAAACAGGGGGTTAGATACAATCAGCCCCAGCATTTT. The rearrangement uses TRBV7-5 and TRBJ1-5; the D segment call TRBD1 is taken from the table without a DNA check. TRBV7-5 is a listed pseudogene. The length of the CDR3 is 17 residues.

The chain couples TRBV5-6 to TRBJ2-3; D unresolved. Germline V gene data show CDR1 as SGHDT and CDR2 as YYEEEE. Trimming removed 2 bases at V and 4 bases at J, with 11 bases between. The CDR3 loop spans 14 amino acids. CDR3 loop: CASSFSRAADTQYF. Written as DNA, the CDR3 is TGTGCCAGCAGCTTTTCTAGGGCCGCAGATACGCAGTATTTT.

This rearrangement joins TRBV27 to TRBJ1-1, with 11 bases lining up with TRBD1. Germline lookup yields CDR1 MNHEY and CDR2 SMNVEV (reference sequence). V shed 3 bases and J 5 bases; nucleotides not matched to a gene: 2. The CDR3 length is 14 residues. The CDR3 coding sequence is TGTGCCAGCAGTTTGGACAGGGGGCGGACTGAAGCTTTCTTT. This sequence encodes CASSLDRGRTEAFF.

The chain combines TRBV27 with TRBJ1-4, with D possibly being TRBD1 (5 bases). The ends were cut back, 2 bases at V and 5 bases at J, with 18 bases in the middle. CDR3 length equals 17 residues. The germline CDR1 and CDR2 sequences are MNHEY and SMNVEV (reference sequence). The CDR3 region is CASSLIGGRGGNEKLFF. Here the CDR3 DNA reads TGTGCCAGCAGTTTAATAGGAGGGAGGGGAGGGAATGAAAAACTGTTTTTT.

The rearrangement joins TRBV6-5 to TRBJ1-5; D not resolved. This CDR3 has 13 residues. Germline V gene lookup returns CDR1 MNHEY and CDR2 SVGAGI. V was clipped by 6 bases and J by 0 bases, with 6 bases between them. CDR3 coding DNA: TGTGCCAGCAGGGCATATAGCAATCAGCCCCAGCATTTT. It codes for CASRAYSNQPQHF.

This chain uses TRBV5-6 with TRBJ1-2; TRBD1 aligns across 8 bases. J lost 5 bases, V lost 0 bases, and 12 bases had no gene match. This CDR3 spans 17 amino acids. Germline lookup yields CDR1 SGHDT and CDR2 YYEEEE. CDR3 protein: CASSLGLGQVNPYGYTF. Here the CDR3 DNA reads TGTGCCAGCAGCTTGGGACTGGGACAGGTCAACCCTTATGGCTACACCTTC.

The chain carries TRBV5-4 and TRBJ1-2; D possibly corresponds to TRBD1 (6 bases). V was pared by 0 bases and J by 4 bases, with 13 bases between. The germline V gene encodes CDR1 SGHNT and CDR2 YYREEE (reference sequence). The CDR3 has 15 residues. The CDR3 region is CASSLEGGRIYGYTF. The DNA of the CDR3 is TGTGCCAGCAGCTTGGAAGGGGGGCGTATCTATGGCTACACCTTC. The full variable domain, rest sourced from reference TRBV5-4 and TRBJ1-2, is ETGVTQSPTHLIKTRGQQVTLRCSSQSGHNTVSWYQQALGQGPQFIFQYYREEENGRGNFPPRFSGLQFPNYSSELNVNALELDDSALYLCASSLEGGRIYGYTFGSGTRLTVV.

The chain employs TRBV9 and TRBJ2-3, with 11 bases that match TRBD2. The germline V gene has CDR1 SGDLS and CDR2 YYNGEE. This CDR3 is 15 amino acids long. Trimming removed 3 bases from V and 5 bases from J; junction bases left unmatched: 5. This chain's CDR3 is CASSGSGGAGDTQYF. The CDR3 nucleotides are TGTGCCAGCAGCGGTAGCGGGGGGGCCGGAGATACGCAGTATTTT.

J is TRBJ1-6 and V is TRBV2; 8 positions agree with TRBD1. In germline, CDR1 is SNHLY, CDR2 FYNNEI. The CDR3 loop spans 17 amino acids. Losses at the gene ends were 4 bases for V and 7 bases for J; bases not matched to a gene: 12. The CDR3: CASSGWTGHSPNSPLHF. The CDR3 DNA follows: TGTGCCAGCAGTGGGTGGACAGGGCATTCCCCAAATTCACCCCTCCACTTT.

The J gene is TRBJ1-1, the V gene TRBV19; 12 positions agree with TRBD1. Trimming removed 3 bases from V and 4 bases from J; junction bases left unmatched: 6. The CDR3 length is 16 residues. Germline CDR1 reads LNHDA; CDR2 reads SQIVND (reference sequence). CDR3 residues: CASSMTGGQGATEAFF. DNA for the CDR3: TGTGCCAGTAGTATGACCGGGGGACAGGGGGCCACTGAAGCTTTCTTT. The full variable domain, its missing parts supplied by reference TRBV19 and TRBJ1-1, is DGGITQSPKYLFRKEGQNVTLSCEQNLNHDAMYWYRQDPGQGLRLIYYSQIVNDFQKGDIAEGYSVSREKKESFPLTVTSAQKNPTAFYLCASSMTGGQGATEAFFGQGTRLTVV.

The chain has TRBV3-1 (or the pseudogene TRBV3-2) and TRBJ2-1; 16 nucleotides align to TRBD2. CDR1 and CDR2 from the germline V gene are LGHDT and YNNKEL (reference sequence). Trimming cost V 4 bases and J 12 bases; bases outside gene matches: 9. The CDR3 totals 16 residues. CDR3 sequence: CASSPPGLAGGQVQFF. In DNA form, the CDR3 reads TGTGCCAGCAGCCCTCCGGGACTAGCGGGGGGGCAGGTGCAGTTCTTC.

The V call is TRBV21-1, the J call TRBJ2-7; the table's D gene call, TRBD1, was not cross checked with the DNA. TRBV21-1 corresponds to a pseudogene. The CDR3 covers 15 residues. The CDR3, as DNA: TGTGCCAGCAGCAAAGCCACAGGGTGCTCCTACGAGCAGTACTTC. Translated: CASSKATGCSYEQYF.

The chain employs TRBV4-1 and TRBJ2-1, with D perhaps matching TRBD2 (5 bases). The germline V gene has CDR1 MGHRA and CDR2 YSYEKL. Trimming took off 0 bases at V and 8 bases at J, with 11 bases between the two ends. The CDR3 consists of 14 residues. CDR3 loop: CASSQELLADEQFF. In DNA form, the CDR3 reads TGCGCCAGCAGCCAAGAGCTCCTAGCTGATGAGCAGTTCTTC.

This clone was observed a single time. This rearrangement joins TRBV24-1 to TRBJ2-2; no clear D. Germline V gene lookup returns CDR1 KGHDR and CDR2 SFDVKD. The ends were cut back, 3 bases at V and 1 base at J, with 5 bases in the middle. The CDR3 consists of 14 residues. The DNA for the CDR3 is TGTGCCACCAGTGATAACATGAACACCGGGGAGCTGTTTTTT. It translates to CATSDNMNTGELFF.